The rows below give T cell receptor beta chains drawn from one sample of a study of blood T cell repertoires in COVID-19. The assay was immunoSEQ multiplex PCR, and TCRdb's table has in-frame clones only and misses some. The sample includes about 26,000 clones, approximately 83% of them seen just once. The specimen was peripheral blood. These receptors originate from a woman aged 80 or over with COVID-19, enrolled during active disease. CDR3s include the opening cysteine and the closing phenylalanine or tryptophan. A D gene is named only where the DNA matches it firmly. Where a row states a size, it is once, few, many or the class of an expanded clone; other rows omit it.

>NA|TRBD1|TRBV25-1
CASSAPGTGSYNEQFF
>NA|NA|TRBV7-8
CASSLVALSYEQYF
>few|NA|TRBV4-2
CASSQAGGPNEQFF
>NA|NA|TRBV5-6
CASSPGHIINTGELFF
>NA|NA|TRBV9
CASSPTDAGNTIYF
>NA|TRBD1|TRBV6-1
CASSEAATGGHQPQHF
>NA|TRBD1|TRBV18
CASSRGDRGYEQYF
>NA|TRBD1|TRBV6-1
CASSEARQGGKGYTF
>few|NA|TRBV3-1/TRBV3-2
CASSQGVAGNTGELFF
>once|TRBD1|TRBV2
CASSRDRGSYNSPLHF
>NA|NA|TRBV15
CATSRDPETQYF
>NA|TRBD2|TRBV6-1
CASSEQLAGGSEQFF
>once|TRBD2|TRBV4-1
CASSQDPGLPYQETQYF
>once|TRBD1|TRBV6-1
CASSEGGPHRDRGWNF
>NA|TRBD2|TRBV9
CASSDGTSGFYDTQYF
>once|TRBD1|TRBV27
CASSSGWTGLLGYTF
>NA|NA|TRBV3-1/TRBV3-2
CASSHHSARYNEQFF
>NA|NA|TRBV10-2
CASSGNSYGYTF
>NA|TRBD1|TRBV2
CASSGQGRSNQPQHF
>NA|NA|TRBV3-1/TRBV3-2
CASSQGAGQSYGYTF
>NA|TRBD1|TRBV6-1
CASSEQGAQPQHF
>NA|TRBD1|TRBV6-5
CASSYGQGDIYEQYF
>NA|TRBD1|TRBV5-5
CASSWDRGGYTF
>NA|TRBD1|TRBV19
CASSFSGTGFYTEAFF
>NA|NA|TRBV19
CASSMIGDYGYTF
>NA|NA|TRBV5-1
CASSGGLQNTEAFF
>NA|NA|TRBV5-6
CASSLGYGEGSPLHF
>NA|NA|TRBV10-3
CAISEKGPSPLHF
>NA|TRBD2|TRBV7-6
CASSSIWGGEDNEQFF
>NA|TRBD2|TRBV9
CASSVAPAGVYNEQFF
>few|NA|TRBV6-2/TRBV6-3
CASSPTNEKLFF
>NA|NA|TRBV5-4
CASSLASEFYNEQFF
>NA|TRBD2|TRBV6-4
CASSEGGGSGDTQYF
>few|TRBD1|TRBV7-2
CASSLAGTGVGGYTF
>NA|TRBD2|TRBV5-8
CATTKRGINEQYF
>once|NA|TRBV3-1/TRBV3-2
CASSQAAQGNQPQHF
>NA|NA|TRBV7-9
CASTTRTGWSGYTF
>NA|TRBD1|TRBV9
CASRGQDQSGELFF
>NA|NA|TRBV3-1/TRBV3-2
CASSQALRQDYGYTF
>NA|NA|TRBV5-1
CASRTNSENEQFF
>NA|TRBD2|TRBV5-5
CASSPGGGSYNEQFF
>NA|TRBD1|TRBV2
CASTTTDRVLEQYF
>NA|NA|TRBV19
CASSIRYNEQFF
>NA|TRBD2|TRBV3-1/TRBV3-2
CASSLSGGSYNEQFF